This T cell receptor beta chain comes out of a study of blood T cell repertoires in COVID-19. Study-level background: COVID-19 samples from acute and convalescent phases originated in the United States, Italy and Spain.

CDR1 is LNHDA and CDR2 is SQIVND in the germline V gene (reference sequence). Unmatched junction bases numbered 6, after V lost 4 bases and J lost 5 bases. The CDR3 spans 15 residues. The assay was immunoSEQ multiplex PCR, and TCRdb's table has in-frame clones only and misses some. The data contain approximately 200,000 clones, about 85% of them seen just once; the ten biggest clones take up around 19%. Those enrolled, adults aged roughly 18 to 89 years, came from roughly 22 US areas. Cohort allocation depended upon clinical history that participants reported. Donors in Cohort 3 who had recovered were those with two negative PCRs, healthcare professional clearance, or resolution of their symptoms.

What was sequenced was PBMCs or T cells enriched from blood (not recorded which). The chain uses TRBV19 and TRBJ2-2, with 8 bases aligning to TRBD1. The TCR sequence derives from a middle-aged man who had recovered from COVID-19. The CDR3 is CASSTRQGFTGELFF. The CDR3 DNA is TGTGCCAGTAGTACAAGACAGGGGTTTACCGGGGAGCTGTTTTTT.